Sequencing of this T cell receptor (beta chain) was carried out in a study of cytomegalovirus exposure and HLA in healthy donors (dated by TCRdb to between 2016 and 2019). Regarding the research as a whole: In an earlier analysis of some 610 of the donors, around 300 Gb of sequence data and 90 million to 130 million unique TCR beta sequences from some 170 million T cells were reported. An early release that covered about 640 HLA-typed donors contained approximately 290 gigabases of sequencing data and tens of millions of unique TCR sequences. Among the roughly 430 genotyped donors, about 83% belonged to the genetic ancestry cluster associated with self-reported Caucasian donors. The aim of the study was to test whether cataloging public T cell receptors could identify signatures of past pathogen exposure. The T cell repertoires of under 750 subjects were profiled by immunosequencing and related to cytomegalovirus serostatus. Besides the first cohort of around 670 subjects, a separate validation cohort made up of 120 different subjects was used. The study combined high-throughput TCR immunosequencing, statistical association of individual TCRs with disease status, and machine learning to predict cytomegalovirus infection status. To study patterns of TCR occurrence, a later analysis re-analyzed previously published TCR beta repertoires from just over 650 donors and added high-resolution HLA genotyping. Rather than using new phenotypic data, the later analysis identified candidate immune exposures from TCR beta sequences and from how often those sequences occurred across donors. To decide whether each TCR beta V gene segment behaved as functional or pseudogenic, an earlier analysis of some 600 of the donors relied on high-throughput TCR beta sequencing. Donor age, sex, ethnicity and CMV serostatus were collected together with the repertoire data. A later genetic analysis used genome-wide SNP genotypes for about 60% of the roughly 700 donors, treating that subset as a discovery cohort. All discovery cohort repertoires had been generated on a single sequencing platform. Both class I and class II loci were covered by HLA typing, at four-digit resolution. The number of donors typed differed by locus, with about 629-640 for A, B, C, DRB1 and DQB1, around 500 for DQA1, about 610 for DPA1, and around 450 for DPB1. Roughly 5 DR-DQ haplotypes were handled as single units for association and clustering, since linkage in the cohort was strong. Among over 350 genotyped donors of the cohort, an average of 235,054 unique TCR beta nucleotide sequences were sequenced per donor, roughly 20% of them non-productive. The research as a whole found: While some public TCRs were present in many individuals, most TCR sequences turned up only very rarely across donors. An earlier analysis of some 560 of the donors showed that most TCR beta V segments appeared in productive rearrangements either about 87% or about 30% of the time, which broadly matched IMGT annotations. Because HLA typing was missing for some donors at each locus, association tests included only the typed subset. In both the original and validation cohorts, the classifier was reported to diagnose cytomegalovirus status with high specificity and sensitivity. The study gave a list of some 150 TCR beta chains associated with cytomegalovirus. Most CMV-associated TCR beta chains appeared to be HLA-restricted in a later analysis, and the HLA associations seemed to be driven largely by CMV exposure. Correlated functional status among segregating V segments might be attributable to linkage disequilibrium, but an unknown experimental factor could not be ruled out. The presence/absence analyses assumed that sequencing depth was roughly uniform across donors, and that assumption may not be true. A few of the identified cytomegalovirus-associated TCR beta chains were confirmed in vitro to be specific for cytomegalovirus antigens. The authors suggested that the approach could potentially be extended to other disease states and immunological phenotypes. According to a later genetic analysis, donors in an Asian-associated ancestry cluster had fewer N-insertions in productive TCRs than the approximately 610-donor mean. Specific HLA alleles were associated with 18,000 or so TCR beta sequences at a false discovery rate of 0.05 in a later analysis. According to a later analysis, parvovirus B19, influenza, CMV and Epstein-Barr virus appeared linked to several top co-occurrence clusters. A cluster of highly shared sequence variants was judged likely to represent a technical artifact of the sequencing pipeline. Immune exposure information for the cohort was limited to CMV serostatus. Because the 87-base-pair reads could not distinguish some IMGT-functional V segments, including TRBV6-2 and TRBV6-3, those segments were excluded. In a later analysis, HLA-associated TCR beta chains were found to be more clonally expanded and to have lower generation probabilities than equally common non-associated chains. The cohort was sequenced for TCR beta chains only, and without alpha or paired-chain data the features that could be detected were limited. In a later genetic analysis, a missense DCLRE1C variant was associated with V-gene and J-gene trimming of TCR beta chains, and the association was replicated in an independent cohort. A further reported finding was that TCR beta sequences accurately predicted the HLA-A and HLA-B alleles for most subjects in the first cohort. Roughly 17 rarely observed V segments, including chromosome 9 orphons, were excluded from the earlier analysis of approximately 500 of the donors because counts were too low. A later analysis found that TCR association rates varied across HLA loci, with DRB1 alleles showing the most associated TCRs and HLA-C alleles the fewest. When HLA alleles, especially DR and DQ, strongly co-occurred, TCR associations were difficult to assign to individual alleles.

To prepare the library, the immunoSEQ multiplex PCR assay was applied. A mixture of 60 forward primers for TCR Vbeta segments and 13 reverse primers for TCR Jbeta segments was used in the multiplex PCR. Amplification of the CDR3 region of rearranged TCR beta genes was performed with a multiplex PCR assay on genomic DNA. The amplified TCR beta libraries were sequenced on the Illumina HiSeq System as 87-base-pair reads. Per the source publication's procedure: Across the 670 or so repertoires, a later analysis counted around 80 million unique TCR beta chains, around 11 million of which were shared by at least two donors. To remove PCR and sequencing errors, raw reads were error-corrected and collapsed into unique sequences using a nearest-neighbor algorithm that merged closely related sequences. To assign V, D and J gene segments, CDR3 sequences were aligned to IMGT reference sequences. Each retained sequence needed at least a six-nucleotide match to both a V gene segment and a J gene segment. A rearrangement was called productive if the CDR3 had no stop codons and remained in frame with V and J, and every other rearrangement was called non-productive. Following IMGT convention, CDR3 was defined as the stretch from the second conserved V-encoded cysteine to the conserved J-encoded phenylalanine. The earlier analysis of around 640 of the donors excluded sequences that lacked an unambiguous match to a single V gene segment. An earlier analysis of about 600 of the donors called V segments functional above 56.7% productive rearrangements and segregating when the between-donor standard deviation exceeded 5%. A statistical classification framework was built for diagnosing cytomegalovirus status from the catalog of TCR beta chain sequences. In a later analysis, TCR nucleotide sequences were compared against IMGT/GENE-DB human TR gene sequences so that V and J genes could be assigned. The TCRdist pipeline was used in a later analysis to assign CDR3 sequences and most-parsimonious VDJ recombination scenarios. In a later analysis, every TCR beta chain was defined by the combination of its CDR3 amino acid sequence and its V-gene family, and reads without a unique V-gene family were dropped. In a later analysis, nearly 600 highly shared, low-generation-probability nucleotide sequences were removed to address suspected cross-contamination and a sequencing artifact. In a later analysis, a clonal expansion index for each public chain was calculated from normalized within-repertoire ranks of inferred template counts. In a later analysis, generation probabilities were computed using a VDJ recombination model fitted to out-of-frame rearrangements, and the results were checked against IGoR. In a later analysis, hypergeometric tests were used to score TCR-TCR, TCR-HLA and TCR-CMV co-occurrence, with a repertoire-size bias correction applied to TCR pairs. False discovery rates were estimated in a later analysis by permuting HLA or CMV assignments 20 times. In a later analysis, co-occurring TCRs were grouped with DBSCAN, and TCRdist sequence similarity was added when clustering was performed within HLA-allele-positive subsets. Co-occurrence clustering excluded repertoires with fewer than 30,000 or more than 120,000 public chains, plus five with anomalous nucleotide sharing. Held by TCRdb, this immuneACCESS table contains in-frame sequences only and omits some clones. Under half of the omission traces to an unresolved V gene where checked; the cause of the rest is unknown. The DNA was the basis for D and trimming; V, J and clone size are from that table. The sample contains over 100,000 clones, over 60% of them found a single time. Around 1.8% of the sample belongs to the ten largest clones.

Concerning this clone itself: Which antigen it targets is not known. No base qualities exist here, and no much larger clone lies one base off it.

The CDR3 holds 14 amino acids from the cysteine to the phenylalanine. Only the CDR3 region is kept as DNA, spanning 42 bases read in frame from base 1. Per the germline V gene (reference sequence), GTSNPN is the CDR1 and SVGIG is the CDR2. V trim: 0 bases; J trim: 10 bases; unmatched bases: 9. The cohort was made up of approximately 700 healthy bone marrow donors. All cohort members were sampled while nominally healthy, although unrecorded immune exposures were likely present. The donor was CMV seropositive and was included in the group of some 290 seropositive cohort members. Every donor gave a peripheral blood sample, and the peripheral blood mononuclear cells from that sample were used for TCR beta sequencing. Genomic DNA was extracted from the blood cell samples with the Qiagen DNeasy Blood Extraction Kit.

The rearranged chain carries TRBV30 and TRBJ2-5, with 9 bases matching TRBD2. This TCR was recovered from a female donor in good health and CMV-seropositive. The material sequenced was PBMCs. The CDR3 reads CAWSVTSGPGGQYF. The sequenced DNA is TGTGCCTGGAGTGTTACTAGCGGGCCGGGGGGCCAGTACTTC.